These 31 T cell receptor beta chains were sequenced from one sample in a study of blood T cell repertoires in COVID-19. Profiling relied on immunoSEQ multiplex PCR, and the TCRdb table lists in-frame clones only, not all of them. The sample holds 250,000 to 350,000 clones, around nine tenths seen once. Sequencing was performed on peripheral blood. These receptors were obtained from a woman in her 30s with COVID-19, enrolled during active disease.

The genes are TRBV4-3 and TRBJ2-5; 10 nucleotides agree with TRBD1. The V segment lost 4 bases and the J segment 5 bases; nucleotides outside the gene matches: 4. The CDR3 is 14 amino acids. Germline CDR1 is LGHNA and CDR2 is YSLEER. CDR3 DNA: TGCGCCAGCAGCCGTGACAGGGGGCATGAGACCCAGTACTTC. This codes for CASSRDRGHETQYF.

The rearrangement uses TRBV27 and TRBJ1-3; D is unresolved. Per the germline V gene, CDR1 is MNHEY and CDR2 is SMNVEV (reference sequence). Trimming took off 3 bases at V and 2 bases at J, with 8 bases between the two ends. The CDR3 totals 14 residues. CDR3 DNA sequence: TGTGCCAGCAGTTTCGCGGGTCCTGGAAACACCATATATTTT. Its protein is CASSFAGPGNTIYF.

The rearrangement joins TRBV2 to TRBJ1-2; TRBD1 matches 9 bases. The CDR3 runs to 14 residues. Trimming cost V 7 bases and J 0 bases; bases outside gene matches: 3. CDR1 is SNHLY and CDR2 is FYNNEI in the germline V gene. The CDR3 DNA is TGTGCCAGCAAGGACAGGGGAGCTAACTATGGCTACACCTTC. Encoded protein: CASKDRGANYGYTF.

This sequence joins TRBV9 and TRBJ2-1, with 9 bases lining up with TRBD1. The CDR3 extends over 14 amino acids. Trimming cost V 3 bases and J 9 bases; bases outside gene matches: 7. Germline loops: CDR1 SGDLS, CDR2 YYNGEE. The CDR3 region has the DNA TGTGCCAGCAGCGGCCGGGACAGGGCTTTTGAGCAGTTCTTC. Translation: CASSGRDRAFEQFF.

In this sample, this clone turned up once. This chain connects TRBV4-3 to TRBJ2-3, with D possibly being TRBD1 (6 bases). Germline V gene data show CDR1 as LGHNA and CDR2 as YSLEER. The V gene lost 2 bases and the J gene lost 0 bases, with 15 bases spanning the gap. This CDR3 has 17 amino acids. The CDR3 region is CASSQLRGRGSTDTQYF. The CDR3 DNA follows: TGCGCCAGCAGCCAACTGAGGGGCAGGGGAAGCACAGATACGCAGTATTTT.

The genes are TRBV12-3 or TRBV12-4 and TRBJ1-1; a possible D gene is TRBD1 (6 bases). The CDR3 runs 13 residues. Trimming stripped 7 bases from V and 4 bases from J, with 13 bases between. CDR3 loop: CASTGQTSTEAFF. The CDR3 DNA reads TGTGCCAGCACCGGACAGACGAGCACTGAAGCTTTCTTT.

CDR3 DNA: TGTGCCTGGAGTACAGGGGTTACCTACAATGAGCAGTTCTTC. This translates into CAWSTGVTYNEQFF. The chain uses TRBV30 and TRBJ2-1, with TRBD1 matching over 7 bases. J lost 2 bases, V lost 2 bases, and 3 bases had no gene match. CDR1 GTSNPN and CDR2 SVGIG come from the germline V gene (reference sequence). This CDR3 is 14 amino acids long.

The chain carries TRBV7-3 and TRBJ2-1; tentatively, D is TRBD2 (5 bases). This CDR3 comprises 13 residues. CDR1 is SGHTA and CDR2 is FQGTGA in the germline V gene. With 9 bases removed from V and 8 bases from J, the gap between germline ends came to 17 bases. The CDR3 region is CASGRGPDDEQFF. The CDR3 DNA is TGTGCCAGTGGGCGAGGGCCGGACGATGAGCAGTTCTTC.

V and J are TRBV9 and TRBJ1-1, with TRBD1 as a possible D gene (5 bases). Germline V gives CDR1 SGDLS, CDR2 YYNGEE. V was trimmed by 0 bases and J by 5 bases, leaving 14 bases between them. CDR3 length equals 15 residues. The CDR3: CASSVDGGKVTEAFF. CDR3 nucleotides: TGTGCCAGCAGCGTAGACGGGGGGAAGGTTACTGAAGCTTTCTTT.

The rearrangement joins TRBV10-1 to TRBJ2-3; 9 nucleotides align to TRBD2. Germline CDR1 WNHNN, CDR2 SYGVQD (reference sequence). This CDR3 region has 18 residues. Trimming removed 3 bases from V and 4 bases from J; junction bases left unmatched: 14. CDR3 loop: CASSERVGVAGDPDTQYF. The CDR3 DNA follows: TGCGCCAGCAGTGAAAGGGTGGGGGTAGCGGGAGATCCAGATACGCAGTATTTT.

The rearrangement joins TRBV19 to TRBJ1-6; possibly TRBD1 for D (5 bases). Germline loops: CDR1 LNHDA, CDR2 SQIVND (reference sequence). The V and J ends lost 3 bases and 4 bases respectively, with 13 bases between them. This CDR3 is built from 16 residues. In DNA, the CDR3 is TGTGCCAGTAGTATGGCTGCCCAGGGATATAATTCACCCCTCCACTTT. Encoded protein: CASSMAAQGYNSPLHF.

This chain joins TRBV4-1 and TRBJ1-2; tentative D call: TRBD1 (5 bases). Germline CDR1 reads MGHRA; CDR2 reads YSYEKL. This CDR3 comprises 15 residues. Trimming cost V 1 base and J 0 bases, with 9 bases left between them. CDR3 bases: TGCGCCAGCAGCCAAGGGGGCACGACTAACTATGGCTACACCTTC. Encoded protein: CASSQGGTTNYGYTF.

V and J are TRBV5-1 and TRBJ2-3; D perhaps matches TRBD1 (5 bases). CDR1 and CDR2 from the germline V gene are SGHRS and YFSETQ. Between the trimmed V and J ends, which lost 4 bases and 2 bases, there was a span of 14 bases. The CDR3 sequence is 15 residues long. The CDR3 spells CASSLLGAYTDTQYF. CDR3 DNA sequence: TGCGCCAGCAGCCTCCTTGGGGCGTACACAGATACGCAGTATTTT.

The chain has TRBV2 and TRBJ1-1; D gene unclear. The germline V gene encodes CDR1 SNHLY and CDR2 FYNNEI. Trimming cost V 6 bases and J 1 base, with 9 bases left between them. The CDR3 contains 13 residues. The CDR3 spells CASRREGNTEAFF. The CDR3 DNA follows: TGTGCCAGCAGAAGAGAGGGGAACACTGAAGCTTTCTTT.

The chain combines TRBV9 with TRBJ2-1, with D perhaps TRBD1 (6 bases). V was clipped by 4 bases and J by 0 bases, with 26 bases between them. This CDR3 has 20 residues. Germline V lookup: CDR1 SGDLS, CDR2 YYNGEE. CDR3 sequence (DNA): TGTGCCAGCAGCACCCACAGGGACGTGACCGGGATGGACTCCTACAATGAGCAGTTCTTC. It codes for CASSTHRDVTGMDSYNEQFF.

The chain employs TRBV10-3 and TRBJ2-7; a possible D gene is TRBD2 (6 bases). This CDR3 is 12 amino acids long. Germline CDR1 is ENHRY and CDR2 is SYGVKD. V gave up 6 bases and J gave up 3 bases, with 9 bases separating them. CDR3 residues: CAISRTNYEQYF. CDR3 coding DNA: TGTGCCATCAGCCGGACTAACTACGAGCAGTACTTC.

The chain combines TRBV4-1 with TRBJ2-1; 9 bases fit TRBD1. This CDR3 is built from 15 residues. With V trimmed by 0 bases and J by 8 bases, 5 bases remained unmatched. Germline-derived CDR1 and CDR2 are MGHRA and YSYEKL. The CDR3 loop is CASSQEAQGADEQFF. The CDR3 DNA is TGCGCCAGCAGCCAAGAGGCACAGGGGGCGGATGAGCAGTTCTTC.

The chain links TRBV6-5 to TRBJ1-5; D uncertain. The CDR3 totals 13 residues. From germline, CDR1 is MNHEY and CDR2 SVGAGI. Trimming pared 0 bases from V and 7 bases from J, leaving 7 bases between. The CDR3 here is CASSYSLRQPQHF. CDR3 DNA: TGTGCCAGCAGTTACTCGCTCCGGCAGCCCCAGCATTTT.

In the case of this clone: Within the sample, other DNA sequences also encode this same CDR3. In DNA form, the CDR3 reads TGCGCCAGCAGCTTGACTTCCTCCTACAATGAGCAGTTCTTC. This encodes CASSLTSSYNEQFF. V and J are TRBV5-1 and TRBJ2-1; D gene ambiguous. CDR3 length: 14 amino acids. The germline CDR1 and CDR2 sequences are SGHRS and YFSETQ. Trimming removed 1 base from V and 0 bases from J, with 5 bases in between.

This chain joins TRBV5-4 and TRBJ2-7; TRBD2 agrees at 13 bases. Germline CDR1 and CDR2: SGHNT and YYREEE (reference sequence). The CDR3 has 15 residues. V lost 3 bases, J lost 3 bases, and 3 bases stayed unmatched. DNA for the CDR3: TGTGCCAGCAGCTCGAGACTAGCGGGAGGCTACGAGCAGTACTTC. Protein product: CASSSRLAGGYEQYF.

The chain links TRBV2 to TRBJ2-7, with D possibly matching TRBD1 (6 bases). Germline V gene sequence: CDR1 SNHLY, CDR2 FYNNEI. V lost 7 bases and J 0 bases, leaving 7 bases between the germline ends. There are 12 residues in the CDR3. The CDR3 nucleotides read TGTGCCAGCAAGGGGGTCTCCTACGAGCAGTACTTC. It yields the protein CASKGVSYEQYF.

The V gene is TRBV24-1, the J gene TRBJ2-7; the match to TRBD2 covers 8 bases. Germline V gene sequence: CDR1 KGHDR, CDR2 SFDVKD. V gave up 4 bases and J gave up 2 bases; unmatched junction bases: 3. The length of the CDR3 is 14 residues. CDR3 nucleotides: TGTGCCACCAGTGACCAGCGGGAGCCCTACGAGCAGTACTTC. Its translation is CATSDQREPYEQYF.

The CDR3, as DNA: TGTGCCAGCTCGCGCGACAGGGGGCCTCAGCCCCAGCATTTT. It yields the protein CASSRDRGPQPQHF. The chain carries TRBV18 and TRBJ1-5; 10 positions agree with TRBD1. CDR1 is KGHSH and CDR2 is LQKENI in the germline V gene. The length of the CDR3 is 14 residues. V lost 6 bases to trimming and J lost 6 bases; unmatched junction nucleotides: 5.

The chain couples TRBV12-3 or TRBV12-4 to TRBJ2-7; D gene uncertain. V lost 6 bases and J lost 5, with 14 bases in between. The CDR3 runs to 13 residues. The CDR3 nucleotides are TGTGCCAGCAGCCGCGGCCCTCCCCACGAGCAGTACTTC. Amino acid sequence: CASSRGPPHEQYF.

The chain couples TRBV30 to TRBJ1-5; D unclear. The CDR3 is 13 amino acids. Per germline, CDR1 GTSNPN and CDR2 SVGIG (reference sequence). Trimming left V 4 bases short and J 1 base short, with 8 bases between. In nucleotides, the CDR3 is TGTGCCTGGACGGGGAGGAGCAATCAGCCCCAGCATTTT. It translates to CAWTGRSNQPQHF.

The chain is built from TRBV3-1 (or the pseudogene TRBV3-2) and TRBJ1-2, with 7 bases lining up with TRBD1. Germline loops: CDR1 LGHDT, CDR2 YNNKEL (reference sequence). The CDR3 has 14 residues. Trimming took 3 bases from V and 7 from J; bases not matched to a gene: 8. The CDR3 DNA sequence: TGTGCCAGCAGCCAGGAGGGGACAGTTGGTGGCTACACCTTC. Its protein is CASSQEGTVGGYTF.

The V gene is TRBV19, the J gene TRBJ2-1; TRBD1 matches 8 bases. The length of the CDR3 is 14 residues. Germline V gene sequence: CDR1 LNHDA, CDR2 SQIVND (reference sequence). V lost 3 bases and J lost 6; bases outside the gene matches: 4. CDR3 in DNA: TGTGCCAGTAGTATTGGGACAGGCTTCAATGAGCAGTTCTTC. Translation gives CASSIGTGFNEQFF.

V gene TRBV18 combines with J gene TRBJ2-6; D is perhaps TRBD1 (5 bases). V was pared by 5 bases and J by 0 bases, with 17 bases between. CDR3 length equals 18 residues. Germline V CDR1 and CDR2: KGHSH, LQKENI. The CDR3 DNA follows: TGTGCCAGCTCAGCATCGCCTCCAGGGTTCTCTGGGGCCAACGTCCTGACTTTC. Translation gives CASSASPPGFSGANVLTF.

V is TRBV19 and J is TRBJ1-2; 9 nucleotides match TRBD1. This CDR3 has 15 amino acids. Trimming removed 5 bases from V and 4 bases from J; junction bases left unmatched: 8. CDR1 and CDR2 from the germline V gene are LNHDA and SQIVND (reference sequence). In DNA form, the CDR3 reads TGTGCCAGTAGTGAGACCGGGACAGGGCCCTATGGCTACACCTTC. It yields the protein CASSETGTGPYGYTF.

The chain uses TRBV27 and TRBJ2-5; 7 nucleotides agree with TRBD2. V shed 5 bases and J 0 bases; nucleotides not matched to a gene: 12. The germline V gene has CDR1 MNHEY and CDR2 SMNVEV (reference sequence). The CDR3 length is 17 residues. CDR3 coding DNA: TGTGCCAGCAGTCCGAGGACTAGTAGGGATTACCAAGAGACCCAGTACTTC. The encoded protein is CASSPRTSRDYQETQYF.

The chain links TRBV7-3 to TRBJ2-1, with D hard to call. Per germline, CDR1 SGHTA and CDR2 FQGTGA. The length of the CDR3 is 14 residues. The V end was cut by 6 bases, the J end by 4 bases, with 13 bases between. CDR3 DNA: TGTGCCAGCAGTCCTATGGGCCCTTACAATGAGCAGTTCTTC. Translating it yields CASSPMGPYNEQFF.